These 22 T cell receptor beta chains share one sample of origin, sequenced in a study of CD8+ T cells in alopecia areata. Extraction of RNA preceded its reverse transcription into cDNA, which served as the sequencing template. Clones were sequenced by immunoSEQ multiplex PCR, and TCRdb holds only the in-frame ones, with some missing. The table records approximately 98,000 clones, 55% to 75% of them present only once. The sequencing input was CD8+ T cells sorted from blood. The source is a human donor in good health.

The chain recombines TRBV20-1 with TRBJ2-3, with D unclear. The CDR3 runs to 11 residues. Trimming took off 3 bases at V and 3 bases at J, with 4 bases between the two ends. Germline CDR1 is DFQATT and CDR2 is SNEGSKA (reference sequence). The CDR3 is CSARVTDTQYF. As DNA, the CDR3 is TGCAGTGCTAGGGTGACAGATACGCAGTATTTT.

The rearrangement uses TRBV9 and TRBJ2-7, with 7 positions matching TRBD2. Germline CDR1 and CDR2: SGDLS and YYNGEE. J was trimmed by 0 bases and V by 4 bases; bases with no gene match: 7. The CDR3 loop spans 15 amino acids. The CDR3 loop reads CASSPSTSNSYEQYF. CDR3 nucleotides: TGTGCCAGCAGCCCATCGACTAGCAACTCCTACGAGCAGTACTTC.

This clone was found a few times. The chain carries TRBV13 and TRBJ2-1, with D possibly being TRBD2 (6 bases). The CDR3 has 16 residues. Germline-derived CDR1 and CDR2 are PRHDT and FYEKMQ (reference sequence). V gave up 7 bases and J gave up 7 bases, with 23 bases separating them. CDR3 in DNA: TGTGCCAGCACCACAACCCCCGGGACTCACCTAAATGAGCAGTTCTTC. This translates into CASTTTPGTHLNEQFF.

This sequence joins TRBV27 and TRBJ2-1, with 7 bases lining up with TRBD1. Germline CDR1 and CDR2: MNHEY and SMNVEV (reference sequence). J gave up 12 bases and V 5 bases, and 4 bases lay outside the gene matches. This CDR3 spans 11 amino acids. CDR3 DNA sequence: TGTGCCAGCAGTCAAACAGGGGTGCAGTTCTTC. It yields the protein CASSQTGVQFF.

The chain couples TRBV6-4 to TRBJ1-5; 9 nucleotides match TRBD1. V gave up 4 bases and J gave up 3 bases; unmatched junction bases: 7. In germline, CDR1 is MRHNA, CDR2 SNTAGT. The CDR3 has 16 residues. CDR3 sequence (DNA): TGTGCCAGCAGTGCCGGGACAGGGTTCGACAATCAGCCCCAGCATTTT. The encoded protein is CASSAGTGFDNQPQHF.

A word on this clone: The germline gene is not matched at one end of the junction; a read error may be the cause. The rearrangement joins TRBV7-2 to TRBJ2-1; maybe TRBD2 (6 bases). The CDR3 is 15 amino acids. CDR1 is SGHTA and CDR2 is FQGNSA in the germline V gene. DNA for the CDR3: TGCGCCAGCAGCCAAGATTTCGGGGGAACCAATGAGCAGTTCTTC. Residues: CASSQDFGGTNEQFF.

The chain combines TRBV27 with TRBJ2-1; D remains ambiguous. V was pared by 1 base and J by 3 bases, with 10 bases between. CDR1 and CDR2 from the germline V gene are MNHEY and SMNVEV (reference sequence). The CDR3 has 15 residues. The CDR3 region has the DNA TGTGCCAGCAGTTTATATAACACGTACTACAATGAGCAGTTCTTC. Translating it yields CASSLYNTYYNEQFF.

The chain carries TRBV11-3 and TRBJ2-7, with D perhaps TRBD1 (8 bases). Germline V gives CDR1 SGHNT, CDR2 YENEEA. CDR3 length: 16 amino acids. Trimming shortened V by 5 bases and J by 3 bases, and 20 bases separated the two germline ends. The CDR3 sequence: CASSPSTSGTGYEQYF. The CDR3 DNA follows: TGTGCCAGCAGCCCCAGTACAAGCGGGACAGGCTACGAGCAGTACTTC. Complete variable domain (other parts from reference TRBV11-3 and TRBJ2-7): EAGVVQSPRYKIIEKKQPVAFWCNPISGHNTLYWYLQNLGQGPELLIRYENEEAVDDSQLPKDRFSAERLKGVDSTLKIQPAELGDSAVYLCASSPSTSGTGYEQYFGPGTRLTVT.

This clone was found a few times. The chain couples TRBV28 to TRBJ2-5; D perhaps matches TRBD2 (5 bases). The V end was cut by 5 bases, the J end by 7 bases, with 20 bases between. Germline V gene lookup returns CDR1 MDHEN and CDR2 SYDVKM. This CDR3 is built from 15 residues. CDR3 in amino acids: CASSDPRPGRGTQYF. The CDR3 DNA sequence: TGTGCCAGCAGTGACCCTCGGCCAGGACGGGGGACCCAGTACTTC.

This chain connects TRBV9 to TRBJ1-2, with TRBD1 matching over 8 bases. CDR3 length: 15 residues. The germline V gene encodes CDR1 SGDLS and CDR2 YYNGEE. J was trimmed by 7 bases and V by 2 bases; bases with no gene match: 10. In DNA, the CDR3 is TGTGCCAGCAGCGTCCATAAGACAGGGGATGGTGGCTACACCTTC. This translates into CASSVHKTGDGGYTF.

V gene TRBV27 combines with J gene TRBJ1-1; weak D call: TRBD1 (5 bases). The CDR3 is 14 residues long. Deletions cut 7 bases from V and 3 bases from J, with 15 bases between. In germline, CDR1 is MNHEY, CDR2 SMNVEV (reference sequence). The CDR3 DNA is TGTGCCAGCACCCCAATGGGACGGTACACTGAAGCTTTCTTT. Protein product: CASTPMGRYTEAFF.

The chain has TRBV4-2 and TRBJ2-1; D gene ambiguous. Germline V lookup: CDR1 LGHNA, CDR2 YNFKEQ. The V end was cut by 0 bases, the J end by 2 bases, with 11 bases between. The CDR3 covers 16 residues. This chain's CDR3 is CASSQDEATTYNEQFF. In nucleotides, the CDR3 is TGTGCCAGCAGCCAAGATGAGGCGACAACCTACAATGAGCAGTTCTTC.

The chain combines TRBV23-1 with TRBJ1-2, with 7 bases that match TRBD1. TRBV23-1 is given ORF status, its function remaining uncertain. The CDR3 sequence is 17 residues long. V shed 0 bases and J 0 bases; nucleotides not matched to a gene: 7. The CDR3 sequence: CASSQSDREVPNYGYTF. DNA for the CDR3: TGCGCCAGCAGTCAATCAGACAGGGAGGTCCCTAACTATGGCTACACCTTC.

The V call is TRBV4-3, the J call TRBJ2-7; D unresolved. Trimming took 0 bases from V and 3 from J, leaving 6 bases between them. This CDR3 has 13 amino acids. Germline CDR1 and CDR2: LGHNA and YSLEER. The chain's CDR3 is CASSQDIGYEQYF. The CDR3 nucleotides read TGCGCCAGCAGCCAAGATATTGGCTACGAGCAGTACTTC.

CDR3 bases: TGTGCCAGCAGCCCAGAAAGCGGCCGCATGGCCAATGAGCAGTTCTTC. This codes for CASSPESGRMANEQFF. This chain connects TRBV9 to TRBJ2-1; a weak D match, TRBD2 (5 bases). The CDR3 spans 16 residues. Germline lookup yields CDR1 SGDLS and CDR2 YYNGEE. V was pared by 4 bases and J by 6 bases, with 20 bases between.

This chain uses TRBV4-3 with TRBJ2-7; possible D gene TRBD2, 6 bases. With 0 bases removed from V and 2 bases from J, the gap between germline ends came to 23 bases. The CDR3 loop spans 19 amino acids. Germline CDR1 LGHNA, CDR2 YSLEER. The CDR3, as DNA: TGCGCCAGCAGCCAAGACCCCCCGGAGGGAGCGGGCATCACCTACGAGCAGTACTTC. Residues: CASSQDPPEGAGITYEQYF.

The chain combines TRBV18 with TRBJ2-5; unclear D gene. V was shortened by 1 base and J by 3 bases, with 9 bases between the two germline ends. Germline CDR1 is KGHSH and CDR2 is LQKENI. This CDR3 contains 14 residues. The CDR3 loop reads CASSPRSVEETQYF. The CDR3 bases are TGTGCCAGCTCACCACGGTCGGTGGAAGAGACCCAGTACTTC.

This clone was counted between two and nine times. Written as DNA, the CDR3 is TGCGCCAGCGGAGCTTGTACAGGGCTCTGCGATGGCTACACCTTC. Its protein product is CASGACTGLCDGYTF. The rearrangement uses TRBV10-2 and TRBJ1-2; a weak D match, TRBD1 (6 bases). The CDR3 has 15 residues. Germline CDR1 and CDR2: WSHSY and SAAADI. With 8 bases removed from V and 6 bases from J, the gap between germline ends came to 22 bases.

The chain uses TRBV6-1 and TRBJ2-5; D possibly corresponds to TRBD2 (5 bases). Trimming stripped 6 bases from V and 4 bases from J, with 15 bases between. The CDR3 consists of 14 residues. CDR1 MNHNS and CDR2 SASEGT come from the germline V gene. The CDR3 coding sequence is TGTGCCAGCAGGTTGGCTAGCTCCGGAGAGACCCAGTACTTC. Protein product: CASRLASSGETQYF.

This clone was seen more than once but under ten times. For the CDR3, the DNA is TGTGCCAGCAGTCAAGGTGGCCGCGGGGAGCTGTTTTTT. Its translation is CASSQGGRGELFF. This chain connects TRBV9 to TRBJ2-2; no firm D call. Deletions cut 5 bases from V and 7 bases from J, with 12 bases between. Germline values: CDR1 SGDLS, CDR2 YYNGEE. The length of the CDR3 is 13 residues.

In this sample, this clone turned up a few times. The CDR3, as DNA: TGTGCCACGGGGGGCCGTAGCCCCAATGAGCAGTTCTTC. This sequence encodes CATGGRSPNEQFF. The V call is TRBV27, the J call TRBJ2-1; tentatively, D is TRBD2 (7 bases). V lost 10 bases and J lost 6, with 16 bases in between. Germline V CDR1 and CDR2: MNHEY, SMNVEV (reference sequence). CDR3 size: 13 residues.

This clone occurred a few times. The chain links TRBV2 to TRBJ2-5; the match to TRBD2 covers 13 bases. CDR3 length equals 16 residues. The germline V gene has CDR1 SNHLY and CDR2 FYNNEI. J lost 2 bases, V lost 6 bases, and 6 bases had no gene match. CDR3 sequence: CASRTGLAGEQETQYF. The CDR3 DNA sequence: TGTGCCAGCAGGACCGGACTAGCGGGGGAGCAAGAGACCCAGTACTTC.